Following are 10 T cell receptor beta chains from one sample sequenced in a study of T cell repertoires in cytomegalovirus infection. One entry per CDR3 protein results from TCRdb running MiXCR on the reads. The sample has about 770,000 distinct CDR3 sequences, 25% to 35% seen once. These receptors' targets are unknown. The source was cultured CD8+ T cells from PBMCs, collected from culture after CMV antigen stimulation. The source of these receptors is a human donor in good health (CMV status not recorded). Some clones in this sample may be carry-over from other donors' samples.

The chain uses TRBV27 and TRBJ2-7, with D unresolved. The CDR3 has 13 residues. Germline lookup yields CDR1 MNHEY and CDR2 SMNVEV (reference sequence). This chain's CDR3 is CASSLSRTYEQYV. The CDR3 DNA is TGTGCCAGCAGTCTATCCAGGACCTACGAGCAGTACGTC.

This clonotype was observed a handful of times. CDR3 region: CASSSMQVTDTQYF. Written as DNA, the CDR3 is TGTGCCAGCAGCTCGATGCAGGTCACAGATACGCAGTATTTT. The chain has TRBV7-9 and TRBJ2-3; no clear D. V lost 4 bases and J 2 bases, leaving 10 bases between the germline ends. CDR1 SEHNR and CDR2 FQNEAQ come from the germline V gene (reference sequence). This CDR3 comprises 14 residues.

This chain uses TRBV4-1 with TRBJ1-1; TRBD1 is a possible D gene (5 bases). V lost 3 bases, J lost 3 bases, and 14 bases lay in between. The CDR3 has 15 amino acids. Germline V lookup: CDR1 MGHRA, CDR2 YSYEKL. CDR3 residues: CASSHLAGIDTEAFF. CDR3 DNA sequence: TGCGCCAGCAGCCATCTGGCAGGGATCGACACTGAAGCTTTCTTT.

The J gene is TRBJ2-3, the V gene TRBV7-6, with D perhaps matching TRBD1 (6 bases). V was pared by 5 bases and J by 3 bases, with 12 bases between. This CDR3 has 14 amino acids. The germline gives CDR1 SGHVS, CDR2 FNYEAQ. The CDR3 spells CASSMWTVTDTQYF. The CDR3 DNA is TGTGCCAGCAGCATGTGGACAGTTACAGATACGCAGTATTTT.

This clonotype was seen a handful of times. This chain links TRBV6-2 or TRBV6-3 with TRBJ1-5; perhaps TRBD1 as D (6 bases). The CDR3 covers 13 residues. CDR1 is MNHEY, CDR2 SVGEGT, per germline. V dropped 5 bases and J dropped 9 bases, with 14 bases sitting between them. The CDR3 here is CASSLNRVRPQHF. The CDR3 region has the DNA TGTGCCAGCAGTCTCAACAGGGTCCGGCCCCAGCATTTT.

This clonotype has just a few counts. The V and J genes are TRBV5-4 and TRBJ2-1; 12 bases map to TRBD2. CDR1 SGHNT and CDR2 YYREEE come from the germline V gene (reference sequence). CDR3 length equals 16 residues. The J segment lost 8 bases and the V segment lost 4 bases, leaving 10 bases of the junction unmatched. The CDR3 nucleotides read TGTGCCAGCAGCCCCGTCCCTAGCGGGGGGGCGGATGAGCAGTTCTTC. Amino acid sequence: CASSPVPSGGADEQFF.

There are a few counts of this clonotype. This chain uses TRBV9 with TRBJ1-2; D is unclear. The CDR3 totals 17 residues. Germline lookup yields CDR1 SGDLS and CDR2 YYNGEE. The germline V and J ends were trimmed by 3 bases and 3 bases, with 21 bases remaining between them. CDR3 amino acids: CASSDGLRVAEYYGYTF. The CDR3 nucleotides are TGTGCCAGCAGCGATGGGCTGAGGGTTGCGGAATACTATGGCTACACCTTC.

The V gene is TRBV29-1, the J gene TRBJ2-3; the D gene is possibly TRBD1 (5 bases). V was clipped by 5 bases and J by 2 bases, with 20 bases between them. The CDR3 loop spans 16 amino acids. CDR1 and CDR2 (germline): SQVTM, ANQGSEA. Here the CDR3 reads CSVRQGSRRITDTQYF. The CDR3 nucleotides are TGCAGCGTTCGGCAGGGAAGTAGAAGAATCACAGATACGCAGTATTTT.

This chain joins TRBV27 and TRBJ2-5, with 11 bases identical to TRBD2. Germline V gene data show CDR1 as MNHEY and CDR2 as SMNVEV (reference sequence). The ends lost 2 bases at V and 4 bases at J; junction bases unmatched: 6. This CDR3 is built from 16 residues. The CDR3 nucleotides are TGTGCCAGCAGTTTAATAGCGGGGGGGCATACAGAGACCCAGTACTTC. Translation: CASSLIAGGHTETQYF.

This clonotype showed up just a few times. The rearrangement links TRBV10-3 to TRBJ1-2; D not resolved. The CDR3 is 15 residues long. The germline gives CDR1 ENHRY, CDR2 SYGVKD. V lost 3 bases and J lost 8, with 19 bases in between. This chain's CDR3 is CAISDGQITTEGYTF. CDR3 DNA sequence: TGTGCCATCAGTGACGGGCAGATAACGACGGAAGGCTACACCTTC.